The clone carrying this TCR beta chain has a single count. Antigen specificity is unknown. The PCR ran on 60 Vbeta and 13 Jbeta primers. TCRdb's copy holds only in-frame clones and misses some; the assay was immunoSEQ multiplex PCR. In the table there are around 210,000 clones, approximately 79% of which are singletons. These data belong to a study of cytomegalovirus exposure and HLA in healthy donors. V was shortened by 0 bases and J by 0 bases, with 9 bases between the two germline ends. CDR1 and CDR2 from the germline V gene are SGHRS and YFSETQ. The CDR3 length is 15 residues. Study-wide findings and caveats: Some TCR beta chains (roughly 150 of them) were listed as cytomegalovirus-associated. Around 18,000 TCR beta sequences were associated with HLA alleles at 0.05 false discovery rate in a later analysis.

This receptor was identified in a man aged 45 to 65 in good health and CMV-seronegative. The chain joins TRBV5-1 to TRBJ2-5; a weak D match, TRBD2 (6 bases). Material: PBMCs. The CDR3, as DNA: TGCGCCAGCAGCTTGGGGGGGGTCTACCAAGAGACCCAGTACTTC. It codes for CASSLGGVYQETQYF.